This TCR beta chain was identified during a study of T cell responses to AZD1222 COVID-19 vaccine. Study-level results: Among spike-specific TCRs, nearly half reportedly target unmutated variant regions. Spike-specific TCR breadth and depth both grew after two AZD1222 doses. Only a handful of people who got AZD1222 tested seropositive at baseline.

Clones were read by immunoSEQ multiplex PCR, and TCRdb kept only the in-frame ones, dropping some. In the table there are 85,000 to 130,000 clones, about 87% of which are singletons. Germline V gene data show CDR1 as LNHDA and CDR2 as SQIVND (reference sequence). This CDR3 has 13 amino acids. Trimming stripped 4 bases from V and 6 bases from J, with 9 bases between. As regards this clone: Its antigen remains unidentified.

The sample in question was peripheral blood, obtained on day 0 of AZD1222 vaccination. The chain carries TRBV19 and TRBJ2-2; possible D gene TRBD1, 6 bases. This receptor was obtained from an adult in good health. The DNA of the CDR3 is TGTGCCAGTAGTAGACAGGTGCCCGGGGAGCTGTTTTTT. As protein: CASSRQVPGELFF.